One and the same sample provided the 20 T cell receptor beta chains below, sequenced in a study of T cell repertoires in cytomegalovirus infection. The antigens of these receptors remain unknown. TCRdb re-called the reads through MiXCR, storing one row per CDR3 protein. The sample holds roughly 45,000 distinct CDR3 sequences, roughly 20% seen once. The specimen was PBMCs, sequenced either directly or after in vitro stimulation (not recorded which). These receptors came from a human donor in good health (CMV status not recorded). Some clones in this sample may be carry-over from other donors' samples.

V and J are TRBV28 and TRBJ2-2, with D possibly being TRBD1 (5 bases). This CDR3 has 14 amino acids. CDR1 and CDR2 from the germline V gene are MDHEN and SYDVKM. The germline V and J ends were trimmed by 7 bases and 5 bases, with 14 bases remaining between them. The CDR3: CASNTGSGTGELFF. In nucleotides, the CDR3 is TGTGCCAGCAATACAGGATCAGGGACCGGGGAGCTGTTTTTT.

The chain is built from TRBV28 and TRBJ2-7; D uncertain. Trimming pared 6 bases from V and 0 bases from J, leaving 6 bases between. Germline V CDR1 and CDR2: MDHEN, SYDVKM. The CDR3 runs 12 residues. The CDR3 here is CASSENSYEQYF. The CDR3 bases are TGTGCCAGCAGCGAGAACTCCTACGAGCAGTACTTC.

The rearrangement links TRBV5-4 to TRBJ2-1; possibly TRBD2 for D (6 bases). The germline V and J ends were trimmed by 1 base and 10 bases, with 15 bases remaining between them. From germline, CDR1 is SGHNT and CDR2 YYREEE (reference sequence). CDR3 length: 14 residues. The CDR3 region has the DNA TGTGCCAGCAGCTTGATACTAGCCCCCTCCGAGCAGTTCTTC. This gives the protein CASSLILAPSEQFF.

This clonotype was detected a few times. The chain couples TRBV7-2 to TRBJ2-2; tentatively, D is TRBD1 (5 bases). The CDR3 contains 15 residues. CDR1 is SGHTA and CDR2 is FQGNSA in the germline V gene. V was pared by 5 bases and J by 8 bases, with 18 bases between. CDR3 sequence: CASSATPWGEGELFF. The CDR3 DNA reads TGTGCCAGCAGCGCAACTCCGTGGGGCGAGGGGGAGCTGTTTTTT.

This clonotype was counted many times. The V gene is TRBV12-3 or TRBV12-4, the J gene TRBJ2-1; D is unresolved. The CDR3 covers 12 residues. V dropped 8 bases and J dropped 10 bases, with 15 bases sitting between them. CDR3 protein: CASLTKGREQFF. The CDR3 DNA reads as TGTGCCAGCCTTACCAAAGGCAGGGAGCAGTTCTTC.

Many counts were recorded for this clonotype. This chain connects TRBV7-2 to TRBJ1-4; 7 bases map to TRBD1. This CDR3 comprises 14 residues. V shed 5 bases, J shed 6 bases, and the junction held 6 bases outside the gene matches. Germline values: CDR1 SGHTA, CDR2 FQGNSA. CDR3 in amino acids: CASSPGGWDEKLFF. CDR3 in DNA: TGTGCCAGCAGCCCAGGGGGGTGGGATGAAAAACTGTTTTTT.

This clonotype has a handful of counts. This chain uses TRBV20-1 with TRBJ2-5, with 7 nucleotides matching TRBD1. CDR1 is DFQATT, CDR2 SNEGSKA, per germline (reference sequence). This CDR3 contains 14 residues. Unmatched junction bases numbered 4, after V lost 0 bases and J lost 3 bases. The CDR3 is CSARDPGTEETQYF. CDR3 DNA sequence: TGCAGTGCTAGAGATCCTGGGACAGAAGAGACCCAGTACTTC.

This clonotype came up many times. The chain recombines TRBV6-1 with TRBJ1-5; D is ambiguous. CDR1 MNHNS and CDR2 SASEGT come from the germline V gene. V lost 4 bases to trimming and J lost 6 bases, with 16 bases between them. The CDR3 has 15 residues. CDR3 bases: TGTGCCAGCAGTGGGAAAGGGTGGGTTAGTCAGCCCCAGCATTTT. Translated, it gives CASSGKGWVSQPQHF.

This clonotype was seen many times. The chain links TRBV7-2 to TRBJ2-7, with D possibly TRBD1 on 8 matching bases. The CDR3 runs 14 residues. Germline CDR1 reads SGHTA; CDR2 reads FQGNSA. Trimming took 4 bases from V and 3 from J, leaving 13 bases between them. CDR3 loop: CASSYTGGVYEQYF. Here the CDR3 DNA reads TGTGCCAGCAGCTACACAGGGGGGGTCTACGAGCAGTACTTC.

Ten or more counts support this clonotype. The chain couples TRBV14 to TRBJ2-1; tentative D call: TRBD1 (5 bases). CDR1 is SGHDN and CDR2 is FVKESK in the germline V gene. CDR3 length equals 17 residues. V was trimmed by 3 bases and J by 4 bases, leaving 19 bases between them. The CDR3 sequence: CASSHDFLGPAYNEQFF. DNA of the CDR3: TGTGCCAGCAGCCATGACTTCCTGGGGCCTGCTTACAATGAGCAGTTCTTC.

The gene calls are TRBV7-2 and TRBJ1-1; unclear D gene. The CDR3 is made up of 15 amino acids. The germline V and J ends were trimmed by 0 bases and 5 bases, with 13 bases remaining between them. Germline V CDR1 and CDR2: SGHTA, FQGNSA. The CDR3 DNA reads as TGTGCCAGCAGCTTAGCTCTTGGCCTGAGGACTGAAGCTTTCTTT. It is translated as CASSLALGLRTEAFF.

As for this clonotype: Compared with germline, one end of the junction differs, possibly owing to a read error. The rearrangement joins TRBV6-2 or TRBV6-3 to TRBJ1-5; the D is unclear. Germline assignment: CDR1 MNHEY and CDR2 SVGEGT. The CDR3 is 12 residues long. DNA for the CDR3: TGTGCCAGCAGTTACGGCGGTCAGCCCCAGCGTTTT. It codes for CASSYGGQPQRF.

The chain is built from TRBV14 and TRBJ2-1; D gene unclear. The CDR3 runs 13 residues. The germline V and J ends were trimmed by 4 bases and 9 bases, with 13 bases remaining between them. From germline, CDR1 is SGHDN and CDR2 FVKESK. CDR3 protein: CASSPNRRGEQFF. In DNA form, the CDR3 reads TGTGCCAGCAGCCCGAACAGACGTGGTGAGCAGTTCTTC. The entire variable domain, with the rest obtained from reference TRBV14 and TRBJ2-1, is as follows: EAGVTQFPSHSVIEKGQTVTLRCDPISGHDNLYWYRRVMGKEIKFLLHFVKESKQDESGMPNNRFLAERTGGTYSTLKVQPAELEDSGVYFCASSPNRRGEQFFGPGTRLTVL.

This clonotype appeared a few times. The chain joins TRBV28 to TRBJ2-1; the match to TRBD1 covers 9 bases. The germline gives CDR1 MDHEN, CDR2 SYDVKM. This CDR3 is built from 19 residues. Trimming cost V 1 base and J 2 bases; bases outside gene matches: 12. CDR3 sequence: CASSLSGGWGQGAYNEQFF. CDR3 sequence (DNA): TGTGCCAGCAGTTTATCTGGTGGGTGGGGACAGGGTGCCTACAATGAGCAGTTCTTC.

The table lists this clonotype with a few counts. The V and J genes are TRBV5-4 and TRBJ2-3; D may be TRBD1 (6 bases). This CDR3 comprises 16 residues. The V gene's germline CDR1 is SGHNT and CDR2 YYREEE (reference sequence). V lost 4 bases and J lost 0, with 15 bases in between. DNA of the CDR3: TGTGCCAGCAGCACTTGGACAGTGCGGAGCACAGATACGCAGTATTTT. Amino acid sequence: CASSTWTVRSTDTQYF.

The sample holds a few counts of this clonotype. J is TRBJ2-5 and V is TRBV7-2; D unresolved. The CDR3 extends over 13 amino acids. CDR1 is SGHTA and CDR2 is FQGNSA in the germline V gene. Trimming removed 5 bases at V and 0 bases at J, with 7 bases between. The CDR3 bases are TGTGCCAGCAGCATCAGCAACCAAGAGACCCAGTACTTC. Its protein is CASSISNQETQYF.

This clonotype was counted only a few times. The chain couples TRBV11-2 to TRBJ2-1; 8 bases fit TRBD2. Germline V CDR1 and CDR2: SGHAT, FQNNGV. This CDR3 has 12 amino acids. Trimming cost V 6 bases and J 14 bases; bases outside gene matches: 9. CDR3 residues: CASRRVGGGKFF. As DNA, the CDR3 is TGTGCCAGCAGAAGGGTTGGCGGGGGGAAGTTCTTC.

This clonotype was detected a few times. This sequence joins TRBV5-5 and TRBJ2-7; 7 bases are shared with TRBD1. Unmatched junction bases numbered 9, after V lost 2 bases and J lost 1 base. In germline, CDR1 is SGHKS, CDR2 YYEKEE (reference sequence). This CDR3 is 16 amino acids long. The CDR3 loop reads CASSLVSGTASYEQYF. In nucleotides, the CDR3 is TGTGCCAGCAGCTTAGTAAGTGGGACAGCATCCTACGAGCAGTACTTC.

This chain links TRBV5-4 with TRBJ2-1, with D unclear. V lost 3 bases to trimming and J lost 4 bases, with 2 bases between them. The CDR3 is 11 amino acids. CDR1 and CDR2 (germline): SGHNT, YYREEE (reference sequence). The CDR3 nucleotides read TGTGCCAGCAGCTGGTACAATGAGCAGTTCTTC. This codes for CASSWYNEQFF.

The chain couples TRBV2 to TRBJ2-3, with D perhaps assigned TRBD1 or TRBD2 (5 bases each). Germline CDR1 is SNHLY and CDR2 is FYNNEI. This CDR3 spans 17 amino acids. Trimming took off 6 bases at V and 4 bases at J, with 23 bases between the two ends. The CDR3 bases are TGTGCCAGCAGCCTGAATGGGGACGCGTCCTGGGCAGATACGCAGTATTTT. It encodes CASSLNGDASWADTQYF. Supplemented by reference TRBV2 and TRBJ2-3, the full variable domain reads EPEVTQTPSHQVTQMGQEVILRCVPISNHLYFYWYRQILGQKVEFLVSFYNNEISEKSEIFDDQFSVERPDGSNFTLKIRSTKLEDSAMYFCASSLNGDASWADTQYFGPGTRLTVL.